The next 24 T cell receptor beta chains were all read from a single sample in a study of regulatory T cells. These receptors lack a known antigen. Study conclusions and caveats: In CD3G deficiency, regulatory T cells had lower Shannon diversity than autologous conventional CD4+ and control regulatory cells.

Primers: 52 TRBV forward and 13 TRBJ reverse. Repertoires were generated with immunoSEQ multiplex PCR, while TCRdb's copy carries only in-frame clones and drops some. The sample carries 3,000 to 5,000 clones, 80% to 95% recorded once. The sample was CD4+ Tregs sorted from blood. The receptors originated from a child aged 2-15 years with CD3G deficiency.

The chain couples TRBV10-3 to TRBJ2-7; possibly TRBD2 for D (5 bases). CDR3 length equals 13 residues. V was shortened by 10 bases and J by 5 bases, with 18 bases between the two germline ends. Looked up from germline, CDR1 is ENHRY and CDR2 is SYGVKD. The CDR3 nucleotides read TGTGCCACCAGCGTATACGGGGTGGACGAGCAGTACTTC. It translates to CATSVYGVDEQYF.

The chain links TRBV6-1 to TRBJ2-6; no clear D. CDR1 MNHNS and CDR2 SASEGT come from the germline V gene. The CDR3 loop spans 13 amino acids. V was clipped by 9 bases and J by 0 bases, with 6 bases between them. Written as DNA, the CDR3 is TGTGCCAGTACTGGCTCTGGGGCCAACGTCCTGACTTTC. This translates into CASTGSGANVLTF.

The rearrangement links TRBV28 to TRBJ2-7; TRBD2 aligns across 7 bases. In germline, CDR1 is MDHEN, CDR2 SYDVKM. Losses at the gene ends were 2 bases for V and 0 bases for J; bases not matched to a gene: 4. The CDR3 spans 15 residues. The CDR3 DNA reads TGTGCCAGCAGTTTACGAGCGGGGAGCTCCTACGAGCAGTACTTC. This encodes CASSLRAGSSYEQYF.

The genes are TRBV6-6 and TRBJ1-5; D is perhaps TRBD1 (5 bases). Trimming took off 6 bases at V and 7 bases at J, with 19 bases between the two ends. Looked up from germline, CDR1 is MNHNY and CDR2 is SVGAGI (reference sequence). The CDR3 sequence is 15 residues long. The CDR3 DNA reads as TGTGCCAGCAGCCACGGTGGGACTGGGGCCCAGCCCCAGCATTTT. Protein sequence: CASSHGGTGAQPQHF.

This clone was observed a handful of times. This rearrangement joins TRBV28 to TRBJ2-2; a weak D match, TRBD2 (6 bases). Germline CDR1 MDHEN, CDR2 SYDVKM. The V and J ends lost 2 bases and 5 bases respectively, with 15 bases between them. The CDR3 runs 16 residues. DNA of the CDR3: TGTGCCAGCAGTTTAGGGACTGGATCAGGGACCGGGGAGCTGTTTTTT. Protein sequence: CASSLGTGSGTGELFF.

The V and J genes are TRBV5-1 and TRBJ2-7; 11 positions agree with TRBD2. The CDR3 runs 15 residues. Germline CDR1 reads SGHRS; CDR2 reads YFSETQ. Trimming removed 2 bases from V and 0 bases from J; junction bases left unmatched: 1. For the CDR3, the DNA is TGCGCCAGCAGCTTTACTAGCGGGAGCTCCTACGAGCAGTACTTC. Protein product: CASSFTSGSSYEQYF.

The chain couples TRBV28 to TRBJ1-5; D not resolved. V shed 2 bases and J shed 4 bases, with 9 bases lying between them. Germline V gene lookup returns CDR1 MDHEN and CDR2 SYDVKM. The CDR3 loop spans 14 amino acids. The CDR3 here is CASSLARFNQPQHF. CDR3 in DNA: TGTGCCAGCAGTTTAGCACGGTTTAATCAGCCCCAGCATTTT.

The J gene is TRBJ2-7, the V gene TRBV28; D gene ambiguous. The V and J ends lost 5 bases and 3 bases respectively, with 5 bases between them. This CDR3 has 11 amino acids. Germline V gives CDR1 MDHEN, CDR2 SYDVKM. The CDR3 is CASSDFYEQYF. DNA of the CDR3: TGTGCCAGCAGTGACTTCTACGAGCAGTACTTC.

The chain uses TRBV14 and TRBJ2-2, with 11 bases lining up with TRBD2. With 6 bases clipped from V and 1 base from J, the junction kept 7 bases outside the gene matches. The CDR3 length is 17 residues. Germline V lookup: CDR1 SGHDN, CDR2 FVKESK. CDR3 residues: CASRQPGLAGNTGELFF. The CDR3, as DNA: TGTGCCAGCAGACAACCCGGACTAGCGGGGAACACCGGGGAGCTGTTTTTT.

The V call is TRBV28, the J call TRBJ2-4, with a weak D call TRBD1 (6 bases). This CDR3 has 16 amino acids. The germline CDR1 and CDR2 sequences are MDHEN and SYDVKM. Between the trimmed V and J ends, which lost 1 base and 3 bases, there was a span of 13 bases. In nucleotides, the CDR3 is TGTGCCAGCAGTTTATCCGGGACAAAGAACAAAAACATTCAGTACTTC. The encoded protein is CASSLSGTKNKNIQYF.

V is TRBV7-2 and J is TRBJ2-1; unclear D gene. In germline, CDR1 is SGHTA, CDR2 FQGNSA. The CDR3 consists of 13 residues. V was shortened by 5 bases and J by 4 bases, with 9 bases between the two germline ends. In DNA, the CDR3 is TGTGCCAGCAGCCCCTACTTATACAATGAGCAGTTCTTC. Translated, it gives CASSPYLYNEQFF.

This clone turned up a few times. The chain recombines TRBV28 with TRBJ2-7; no definite D call. CDR1 is MDHEN and CDR2 is SYDVKM in the germline V gene. The V and J ends lost 2 bases and 1 base respectively, with 6 bases between them. The CDR3 has 13 amino acids. This chain's CDR3 is CASSLGISYEQYF. Here the CDR3 DNA reads TGTGCCAGCAGTTTAGGGATTTCCTACGAGCAGTACTTC.

This sequence joins TRBV28 and TRBJ2-1; TRBD2 aligns across 7 bases. Germline V lookup: CDR1 MDHEN, CDR2 SYDVKM. The CDR3 has 13 residues. V lost 6 bases, J lost 6 bases, and 5 bases stayed unmatched. The CDR3, as DNA: TGTGCCAGCAGCCCAACGGGAGGCAATGAGCAGTTCTTC. Protein product: CASSPTGGNEQFF.

The chain uses TRBV6-1 and TRBJ2-7; D is unresolved. Looked up from germline, CDR1 is MNHNS and CDR2 is SASEGT. The CDR3 covers 11 residues. V shed 6 bases and J shed 3 bases, with 6 bases lying between them. The DNA for the CDR3 is TGTGCCAGCAGCGCGATCTACGAGCAGTACTTC. It translates to CASSAIYEQYF.

The J gene is TRBJ2-2, the V gene TRBV7-9, with D perhaps matching TRBD1 or TRBD2 (5 bases each). The length of the CDR3 is 15 residues. V was clipped by 1 base and J by 2 bases, with 8 bases between them. Germline V lookup: CDR1 SEHNR, CDR2 FQNEAQ (reference sequence). In DNA, the CDR3 is TGTGCCAGCAGCTTAGGTCGGGACAACACCGGGGAGCTGTTTTTT. This translates into CASSLGRDNTGELFF.

The chain uses TRBV28 and TRBJ2-1; tentative D call: TRBD2 (6 bases). CDR3 length equals 17 residues. The ends were cut back, 3 bases at V and 6 bases at J, with 21 bases in the middle. Germline V gene data show CDR1 as MDHEN and CDR2 as SYDVKM. The CDR3, as DNA: TGTGCCAGCAGTTTTTCCAGTAGACGGGAGTTTAGCAATGAGCAGTTCTTC. Protein sequence: CASSFSSRREFSNEQFF.

The rearrangement joins TRBV6-1 to TRBJ1-1, with 7 positions matching TRBD1. Germline loops: CDR1 MNHNS, CDR2 SASEGT. V lost 6 bases and J lost 1; bases outside the gene matches: 5. The CDR3 consists of 14 residues. The CDR3 sequence is CASRTRGWNTEAFF. In DNA, the CDR3 is TGTGCCAGCAGGACCAGGGGGTGGAACACTGAAGCTTTCTTT.

The chain combines TRBV5-1 with TRBJ2-7; D unclear. The germline CDR1 and CDR2 sequences are SGHRS and YFSETQ. CDR3 length: 14 residues. With 1 base removed from V and 0 bases from J, the gap between germline ends came to 8 bases. CDR3 amino acids: CASSLHPDSYEQYF. In DNA form, the CDR3 reads TGCGCCAGCAGCTTGCATCCTGACTCCTACGAGCAGTACTTC. Looking up the rest from reference TRBV5-1 and TRBJ2-7 gives the full variable domain: KAGVTQTPRYLIKTRGQQVTLSCSPISGHRSVSWYQQTPGQGLQFLFEYFSETQRNKGNFPGRFSGRQFSNSRSEMNVSTLELGDSALYLCASSLHPDSYEQYFGPGTRLTVT.

This rearrangement joins TRBV19 to TRBJ2-7, with TRBD1 as a possible D gene (6 bases). Germline loops: CDR1 LNHDA, CDR2 SQIVND (reference sequence). The CDR3 contains 13 residues. The V and J ends lost 5 bases and 3 bases respectively, with 11 bases between them. CDR3 coding DNA: TGTGCCAGTAGTGTGGGACACAACTACGAGCAGTACTTC. Encoded protein: CASSVGHNYEQYF. Full variable domain (rest looked up from reference TRBV19 and TRBJ2-7): DGGITQSPKYLFRKEGQNVTLSCEQNLNHDAMYWYRQDPGQGLRLIYYSQIVNDFQKGDIAEGYSVSREKKESFPLTVTSAQKNPTAFYLCASSVGHNYEQYFGPGTRLTVT.

The CDR3: CASRRTGKNTGELFF. The DNA for the CDR3 is TGTGCCAGCAGACGGACAGGGAAGAACACCGGGGAGCTGTTTTTT. The rearrangement links TRBV28 to TRBJ2-2, with 8 positions matching TRBD1. Germline V lookup: CDR1 MDHEN, CDR2 SYDVKM. The CDR3 loop spans 15 amino acids. Losses at the gene ends were 6 bases for V and 1 base for J; bases not matched to a gene: 4.

The chain recombines TRBV6-1 with TRBJ2-3; D perhaps matches TRBD2 (6 bases). The CDR3 totals 15 residues. Germline V lookup: CDR1 MNHNS, CDR2 SASEGT. V dropped 3 bases and J dropped 2 bases, with 12 bases sitting between them. The CDR3 bases are TGTGCCAGCAGTGACCGGGGAGGCCTCACAGATACGCAGTATTTT. Translating gives CASSDRGGLTDTQYF.

This sequence joins TRBV28 and TRBJ1-5, with D unresolved. Germline V gene lookup returns CDR1 MDHEN and CDR2 SYDVKM. Trimming removed 5 bases from V and 1 base from J, with 12 bases in between. The CDR3 totals 15 residues. The CDR3 region has the DNA TGTGCCAGCAGTCGGGTCTTGGGGAGCAATCAGCCCCAGCATTTT. Translated, it gives CASSRVLGSNQPQHF.

V is TRBV4-1 and J is TRBJ2-1; weak D call: TRBD2 (6 bases). The CDR3 contains 15 residues. V was trimmed by 0 bases and J by 6 bases, leaving 12 bases between them. CDR1 is MGHRA and CDR2 is YSYEKL in the germline V gene. CDR3 bases: TGCGCCAGCAGCCAAGAAGGGTTGGGGGGCAATGAGCAGTTCTTC. Translating it yields CASSQEGLGGNEQFF.

V usage is TRBV6-1 and J usage is TRBJ2-7; D ambiguous. Trimming stripped 7 bases from V and 3 bases from J, with 10 bases between. CDR1 and CDR2 (germline): MNHNS, SASEGT. This CDR3 contains 12 residues. The CDR3 reads CASTNTYYEQYF. DNA for the CDR3: TGTGCCAGCACCAACACCTACTACGAGCAGTACTTC.